This record covers a single T cell receptor beta chain. What it recognizes is unknown. The repertoire was sequenced with immunoSEQ multiplex PCR; TCRdb's copy has only in-frame clones and lacks some. The repertoire consists of about 55,000 clones, with approximately 84% occurring once and the leading ten covering about 6.1%. The CDR3 extends over 15 amino acids. The germline V gene encodes CDR1 MDHEN and CDR2 SYDVKM. V trimming: 8 bases; J trimming: 2 bases; junction bases outside the gene matches: 10. Patients had chemo-refractory metastatic non-small-cell lung cancer and received focal radiation plus CTLA-4 blockade that used ipilimumab. This sample is drawn from a study of radiotherapy plus CTLA-4 blockade in lung cancer. General observations from the study: Once radiotherapy plus ipilimumab had been given, TCR clones derived from tumor expanded in blood.

This clonotype was obtained from a human donor with non-small cell lung cancer whose response to radiotherapy plus ipilimumab could not be evaluated. The rearrangement uses TRBV28 and TRBJ2-7; 9 bases align to TRBD2. The material was peripheral blood, obtained from a patient treated with radiotherapy plus ipilimumab. The CDR3 nucleotides read TGTGCCAGCTGTGGTCCAGCGGGAGGAACCTACGAGCAGTACTTC. Translating it yields CASCGPAGGTYEQYF.